The clone carrying this TCR beta chain was picked up many times. Individual cDNA molecules in this library carried unique molecular identifiers. TCRdb redid the calling of the RACE reads with MiXCR, one entry per CDR3 protein. This table has roughly 90,000 distinct CDR3 sequences, roughly a tenth appearing once. This sample is part of a study of human T cells and chemical hapten exposure. Turning to the study itself: Researchers reported sensitizing a 2 cm by 2 cm upper inner arm skin site with 2% DPC.

Time point: patch test 3, about 24 weeks after DPC sensitization. Regarding treatment: therapeutic diphenylcyclopropenone sensitization with weekly scalp DPC. The CDR3 is made up of 12 amino acids. V lost 7 bases and J 4 bases, leaving 9 bases between the germline ends. Germline V gene sequence: CDR1 KGHDR, CDR2 SFDVKD. The chain uses TRBV24-1 and TRBJ1-2; D unresolved. The starting material was whole blood, obtained in connection with sensitization to the hapten diphenylcyclopropenone (DPC). This receptor was obtained from a woman between 25 and 40 years old with alopecia areata. Some clones in this sample may be carry-over from other donors' samples. CDR3: CATSPGSYGYTF. CDR3 nucleotide sequence: TGTGCCACCAGCCCGGGGAGCTATGGCTACACCTTC.